The entry below describes one TCR beta chain. Sequencing was performed with immunoSEQ multiplex PCR; in TCRdb, only in-frame clones are kept and a portion is missing. The data show roughly 300,000 clones, over 75% seen once. These data are taken from a study of blood T cell repertoires in COVID-19. Study summary: The cDNA or gDNA used as material had been derived from T cells, B-cell-depleted T cells, or PBMCs.

The CDR3 loop spans 13 amino acids. CDR1 LGHNA and CDR2 YNFKEQ come from the germline V gene. V dropped 0 bases and J dropped 12; count of bases not matched to a gene: 8. All enrollees were roughly 18 to 100 years old and from 20 to 25 US areas. Recovery meant two consecutive negative NP/OP PCR tests, professional clearance, or resolved symptoms. The specimen sequenced was PBMCs or T cells enriched from blood (not recorded which). The TCR originated in a woman between 25 and 40 years old who had recovered from COVID-19. This chain links TRBV4-2 with TRBJ2-7; 7 bases are shared with TRBD1. The CDR3 bases are TGTGCCAGCAGCCAAGATGCGACAGGGAGTCGGTACTTC. Its protein is CASSQDATGSRYF.